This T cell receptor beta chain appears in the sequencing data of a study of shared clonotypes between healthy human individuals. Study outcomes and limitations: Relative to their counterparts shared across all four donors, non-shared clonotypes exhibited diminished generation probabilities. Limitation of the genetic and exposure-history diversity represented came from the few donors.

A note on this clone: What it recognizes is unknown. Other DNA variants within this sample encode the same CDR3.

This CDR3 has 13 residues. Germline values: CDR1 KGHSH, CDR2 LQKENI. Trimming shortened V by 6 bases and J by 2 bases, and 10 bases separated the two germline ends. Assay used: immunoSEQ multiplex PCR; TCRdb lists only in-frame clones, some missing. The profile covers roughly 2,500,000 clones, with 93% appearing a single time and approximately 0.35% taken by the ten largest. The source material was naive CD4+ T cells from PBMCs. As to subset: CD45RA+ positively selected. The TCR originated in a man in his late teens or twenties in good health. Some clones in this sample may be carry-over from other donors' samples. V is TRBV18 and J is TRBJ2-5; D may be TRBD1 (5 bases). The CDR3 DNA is TGTGCCAGCTCTCGGACACCACAAGAGACCCAGTACTTC. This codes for CASSRTPQETQYF.